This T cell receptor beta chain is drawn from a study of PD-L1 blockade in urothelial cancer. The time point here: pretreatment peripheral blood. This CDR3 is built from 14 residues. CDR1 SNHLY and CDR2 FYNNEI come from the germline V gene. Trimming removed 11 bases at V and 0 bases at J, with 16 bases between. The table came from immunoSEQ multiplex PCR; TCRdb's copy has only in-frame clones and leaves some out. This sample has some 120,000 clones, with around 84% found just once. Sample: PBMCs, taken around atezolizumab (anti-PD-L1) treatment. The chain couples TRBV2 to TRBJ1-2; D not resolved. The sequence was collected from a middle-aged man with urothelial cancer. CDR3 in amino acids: CASRSVNSNYGYTF. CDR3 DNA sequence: TGTGCCTCCCGGTCCGTGAACTCTAACTATGGCTACACCTTC.